These 4 T cell receptor beta chains were all obtained from the same sample, sequenced in a study of tumor and adjacent non-tumor tissue in lung cancer. This sample's RNA came from whole unsorted tissue. The library came from three nested PCR rounds adapted from ARM-PCR protocols. TCRdb redid the calling of the multiplex PCR reads with MiXCR, one entry per CDR3 protein. The sample lists approximately 110,000 distinct CDR3 sequences, 60% to 80% seen once, with 37% in the top ten. Sequenced: lung tumor tissue. The receptor source for this set is a woman in her sixties or seventies with non-small cell lung cancer.

About this clonotype itself: A read error may explain this, as a much larger clone is one base away. The chain links TRBV12-3 or TRBV12-4 to TRBJ2-5; no clear D gene. Trimming pared 3 bases from V and 3 bases from J, leaving 17 bases between. CDR3 size: 16 residues. CDR3: CASSFSPSASKETQYF. The DNA for the CDR3 is TGTGCCAGCAGTTTCTCGCCAAGTGCCTCGAAAGAGACCCAGTACTTC.

With regard to this clonotype: This sequence may be a read error, since a much larger clone differs from it by one base. The chain employs TRBV20-1 and TRBJ1-4; the D is unclear. Germline loops: CDR1 DFQATT, CDR2 SNEGSKA (reference sequence). This CDR3 comprises 13 residues. The ends were cut back, 3 bases at V and 8 bases at J, with 13 bases in the middle. CDR3 loop: CSARFRCDEKLFF. DNA of the CDR3: TGCAGTGCTAGGTTTAGGTGCGACGAAAAACTGTTTTTT.

On this clonotype: A much larger clone differs from this one at a single base, so this may be a read error. V and J are TRBV12-3 or TRBV12-4 and TRBJ2-1, with D perhaps TRBD2 (6 bases). CDR3 length: 12 amino acids. With 6 bases removed from V and 8 bases from J, the gap between germline ends came to 11 bases. The CDR3 region has the DNA TGTGCCAGCAGACGGGACTGGGATGAGCAGTTCTTC. Translating it yields CASRRDWDEQFF.

In the case of this clonotype: One base away lies a much larger clone, so this may be a sequencing read error. The V call is TRBV6-5, the J call TRBJ2-7; the D is unclear. The germline V gene encodes CDR1 MNHEY and CDR2 SVGAGI. The CDR3 length is 13 residues. This CDR3 is CASSYLKGYGQYF. The CDR3 nucleotides read TGTGCCAGCAGTTACCTCAAAGGTTACGGGCAGTACTTC.